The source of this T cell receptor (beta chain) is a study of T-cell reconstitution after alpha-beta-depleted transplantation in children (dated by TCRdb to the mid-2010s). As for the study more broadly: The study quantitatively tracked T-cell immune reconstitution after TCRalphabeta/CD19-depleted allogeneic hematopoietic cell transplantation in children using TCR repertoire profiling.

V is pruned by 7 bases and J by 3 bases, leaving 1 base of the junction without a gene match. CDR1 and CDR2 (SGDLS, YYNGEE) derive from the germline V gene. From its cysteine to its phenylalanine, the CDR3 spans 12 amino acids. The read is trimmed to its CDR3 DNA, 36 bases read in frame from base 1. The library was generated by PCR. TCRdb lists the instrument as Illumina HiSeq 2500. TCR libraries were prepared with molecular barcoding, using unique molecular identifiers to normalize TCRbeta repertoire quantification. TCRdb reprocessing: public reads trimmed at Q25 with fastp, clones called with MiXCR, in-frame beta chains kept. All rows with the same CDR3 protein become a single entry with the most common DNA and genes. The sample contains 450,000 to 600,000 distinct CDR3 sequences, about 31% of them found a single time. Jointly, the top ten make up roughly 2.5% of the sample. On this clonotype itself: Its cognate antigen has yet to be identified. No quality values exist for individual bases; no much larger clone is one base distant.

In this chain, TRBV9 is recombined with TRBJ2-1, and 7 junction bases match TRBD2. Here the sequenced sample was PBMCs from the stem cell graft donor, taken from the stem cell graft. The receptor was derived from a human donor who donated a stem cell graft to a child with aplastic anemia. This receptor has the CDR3 CASGLDYNEQFF. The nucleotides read TGTGCCAGCGGACTAGACTACAATGAGCAGTTCTTC.